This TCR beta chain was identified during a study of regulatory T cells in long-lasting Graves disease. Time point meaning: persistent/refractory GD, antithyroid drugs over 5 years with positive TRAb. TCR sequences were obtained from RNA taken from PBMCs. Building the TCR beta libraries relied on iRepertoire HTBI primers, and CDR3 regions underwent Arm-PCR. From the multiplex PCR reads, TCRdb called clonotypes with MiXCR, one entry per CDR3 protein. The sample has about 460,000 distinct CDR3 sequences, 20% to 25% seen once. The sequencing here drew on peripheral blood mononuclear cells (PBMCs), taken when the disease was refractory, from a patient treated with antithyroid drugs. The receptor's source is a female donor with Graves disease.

The CDR3 region is CASSLERVPFF. The CDR3 nucleotides read TGTGCCAGCAGTTTAGAACGCGTACCGTTCTTC. J is TRBJ2-1 and V is TRBV28; the D is unclear. Germline CDR1 and CDR2: MDHEN and SYDVKM. V dropped 2 bases and J dropped 15 bases, with 11 bases sitting between them. This CDR3 is built from 11 residues.